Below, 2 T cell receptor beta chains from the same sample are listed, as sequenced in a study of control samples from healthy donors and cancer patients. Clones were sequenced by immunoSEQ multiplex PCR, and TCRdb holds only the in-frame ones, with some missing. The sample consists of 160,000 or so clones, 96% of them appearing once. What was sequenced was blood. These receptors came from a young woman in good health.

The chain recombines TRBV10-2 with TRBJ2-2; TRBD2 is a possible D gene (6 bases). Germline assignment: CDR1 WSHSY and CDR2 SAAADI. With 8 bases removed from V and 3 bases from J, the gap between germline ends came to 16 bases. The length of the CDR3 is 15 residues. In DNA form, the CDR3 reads TGCGCCAGCCGAATGCAACGGGAGTACACCGGGGAGCTGTTTTTT. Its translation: CASRMQREYTGELFF.

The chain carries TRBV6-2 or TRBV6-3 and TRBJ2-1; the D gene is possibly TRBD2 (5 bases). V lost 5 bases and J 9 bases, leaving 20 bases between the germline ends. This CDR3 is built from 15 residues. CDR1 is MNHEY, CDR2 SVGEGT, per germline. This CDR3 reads CASSPRTPPGGEQFF. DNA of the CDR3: TGTGCCAGCAGTCCCCGGACTCCCCCGGGCGGTGAGCAGTTCTTC.